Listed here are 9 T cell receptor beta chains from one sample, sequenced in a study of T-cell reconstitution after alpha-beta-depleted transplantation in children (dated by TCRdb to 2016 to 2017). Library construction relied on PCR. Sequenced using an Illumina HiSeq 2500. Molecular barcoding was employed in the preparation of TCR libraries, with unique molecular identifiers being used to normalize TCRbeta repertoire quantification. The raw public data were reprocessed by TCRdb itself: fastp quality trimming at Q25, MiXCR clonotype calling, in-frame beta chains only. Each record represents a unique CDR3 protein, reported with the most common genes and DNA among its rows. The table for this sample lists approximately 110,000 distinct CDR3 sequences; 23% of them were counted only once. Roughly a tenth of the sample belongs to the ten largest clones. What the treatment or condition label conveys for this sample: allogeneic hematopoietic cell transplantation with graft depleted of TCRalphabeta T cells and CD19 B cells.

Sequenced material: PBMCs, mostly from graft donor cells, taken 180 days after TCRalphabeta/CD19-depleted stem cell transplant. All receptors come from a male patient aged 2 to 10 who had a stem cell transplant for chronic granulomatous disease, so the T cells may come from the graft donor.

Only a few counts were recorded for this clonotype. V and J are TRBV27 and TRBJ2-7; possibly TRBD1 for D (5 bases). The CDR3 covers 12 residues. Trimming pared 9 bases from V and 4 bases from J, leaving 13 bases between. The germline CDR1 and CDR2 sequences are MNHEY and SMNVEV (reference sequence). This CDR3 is CASADSPYEQYF. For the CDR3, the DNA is TGTGCCAGTGCTGACAGTCCGTACGAGCAGTACTTC.

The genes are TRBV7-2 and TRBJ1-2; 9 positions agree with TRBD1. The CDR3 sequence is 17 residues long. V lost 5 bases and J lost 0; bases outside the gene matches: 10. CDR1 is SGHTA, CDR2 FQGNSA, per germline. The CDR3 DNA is TGTGCCAGCAGCCGCACGGACAGGGGTTATTCTAACTATGGCTACACCTTC. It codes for CASSRTDRGYSNYGYTF.

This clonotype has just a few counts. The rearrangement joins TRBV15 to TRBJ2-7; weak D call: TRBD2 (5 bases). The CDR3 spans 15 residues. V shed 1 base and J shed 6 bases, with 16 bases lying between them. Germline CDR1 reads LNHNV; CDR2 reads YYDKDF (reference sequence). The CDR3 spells CATSRVKGGPFEQYF. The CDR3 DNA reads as TGTGCCACCAGCAGAGTGAAAGGAGGCCCCTTCGAGCAGTACTTC.

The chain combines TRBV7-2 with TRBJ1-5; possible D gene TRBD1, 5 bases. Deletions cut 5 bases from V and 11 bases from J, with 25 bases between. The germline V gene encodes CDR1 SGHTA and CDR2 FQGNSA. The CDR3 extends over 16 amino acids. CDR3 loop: CASSPDGGRPRGAQHF. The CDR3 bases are TGTGCCAGCAGCCCGGATGGTGGCCGTCCTAGAGGGGCCCAGCATTTT.

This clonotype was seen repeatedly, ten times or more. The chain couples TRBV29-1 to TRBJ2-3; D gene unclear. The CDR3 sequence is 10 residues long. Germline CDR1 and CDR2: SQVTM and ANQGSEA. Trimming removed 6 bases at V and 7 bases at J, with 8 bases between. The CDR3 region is CSVAENTQYF. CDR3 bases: TGCAGCGTCGCAGAGAATACGCAGTATTTT.

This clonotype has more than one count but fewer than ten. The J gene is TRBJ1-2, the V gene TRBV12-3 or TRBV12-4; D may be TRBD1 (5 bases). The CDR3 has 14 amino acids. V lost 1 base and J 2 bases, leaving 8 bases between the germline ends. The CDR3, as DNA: TGTGCCAGCAGTTTAGGGACAACAAACTATGGCTACACCTTC. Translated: CASSLGTTNYGYTF.

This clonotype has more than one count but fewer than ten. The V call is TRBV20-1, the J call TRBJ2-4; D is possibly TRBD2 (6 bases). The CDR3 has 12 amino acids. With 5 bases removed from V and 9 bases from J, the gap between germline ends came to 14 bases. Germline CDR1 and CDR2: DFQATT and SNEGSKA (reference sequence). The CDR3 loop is CSARGKGGIQYF. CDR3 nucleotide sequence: TGCAGTGCTCGTGGAAAGGGAGGCATTCAGTACTTC.

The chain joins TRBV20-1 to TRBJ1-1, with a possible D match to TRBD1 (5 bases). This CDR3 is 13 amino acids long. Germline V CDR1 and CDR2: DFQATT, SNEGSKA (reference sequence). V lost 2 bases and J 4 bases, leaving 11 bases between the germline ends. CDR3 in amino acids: CSARPTGLTEAFF. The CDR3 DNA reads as TGCAGTGCTAGACCAACAGGCCTCACTGAAGCTTTCTTT.

The CDR3: CASSLDRAQPQHF. CDR3 bases: TGTGCCAGCAGTTTGGACAGGGCCCAGCCCCAGCATTTT. The chain joins TRBV12-3 or TRBV12-4 to TRBJ1-5, with 8 nucleotides matching TRBD1. J lost 7 bases, V lost 3 bases, and 2 bases had no gene match. This CDR3 spans 13 amino acids.